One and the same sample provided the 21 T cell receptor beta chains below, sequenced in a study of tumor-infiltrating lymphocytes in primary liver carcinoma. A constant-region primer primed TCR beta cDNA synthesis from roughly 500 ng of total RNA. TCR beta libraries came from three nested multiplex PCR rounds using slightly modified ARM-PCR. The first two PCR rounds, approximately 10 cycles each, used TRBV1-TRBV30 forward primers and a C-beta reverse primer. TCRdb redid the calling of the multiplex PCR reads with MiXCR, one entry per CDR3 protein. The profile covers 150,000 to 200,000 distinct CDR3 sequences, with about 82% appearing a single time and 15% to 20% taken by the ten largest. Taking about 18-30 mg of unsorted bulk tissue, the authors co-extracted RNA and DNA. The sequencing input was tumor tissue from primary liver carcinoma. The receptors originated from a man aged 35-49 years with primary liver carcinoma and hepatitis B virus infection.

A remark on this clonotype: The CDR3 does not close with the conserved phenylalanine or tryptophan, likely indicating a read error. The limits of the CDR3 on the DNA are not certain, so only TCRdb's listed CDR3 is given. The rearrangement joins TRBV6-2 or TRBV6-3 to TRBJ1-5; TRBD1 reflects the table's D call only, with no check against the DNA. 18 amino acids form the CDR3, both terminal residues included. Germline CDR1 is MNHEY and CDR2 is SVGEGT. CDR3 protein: CASSYSRDGDIRNQPQLI.

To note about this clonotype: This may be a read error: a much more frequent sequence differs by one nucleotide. The CDR3 DNA is TGTGCCAGCAGCTTAGTGGTACAAGAGACCCGGCACTTC. It specifies CASSLVVQETRHF. The V gene is TRBV7-8, the J gene TRBJ2-5; D is unresolved. Germline CDR1 reads SGHVS; CDR2 reads FQNEAQ. The CDR3 is 13 residues long.

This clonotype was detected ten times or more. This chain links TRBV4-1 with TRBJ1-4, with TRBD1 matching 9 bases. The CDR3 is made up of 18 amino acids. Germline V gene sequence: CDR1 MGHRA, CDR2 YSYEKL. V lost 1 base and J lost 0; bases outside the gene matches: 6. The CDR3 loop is CASSQAAGQGATNEKLFF. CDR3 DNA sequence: TGCGCCAGCAGCCAAGCGGCGGGACAGGGTGCAACTAATGAAAAACTGTTTTTT.

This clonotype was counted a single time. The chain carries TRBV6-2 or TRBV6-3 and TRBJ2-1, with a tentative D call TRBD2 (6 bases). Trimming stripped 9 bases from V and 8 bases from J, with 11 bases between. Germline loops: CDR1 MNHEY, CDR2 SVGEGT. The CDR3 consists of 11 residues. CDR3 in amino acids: CASCWRDEQFF. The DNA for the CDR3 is TGTGCCAGTTGTTGGAGGGATGAGCAGTTCTTC.

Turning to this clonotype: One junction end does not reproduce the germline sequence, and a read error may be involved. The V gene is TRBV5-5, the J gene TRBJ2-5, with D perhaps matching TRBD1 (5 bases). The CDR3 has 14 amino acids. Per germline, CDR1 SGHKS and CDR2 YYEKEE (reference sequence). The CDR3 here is CASSPNRRPETHYF. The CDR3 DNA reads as TGTGCCAGCAGCCCCAACAGGAGACCGGAGACCCATTACTTC.

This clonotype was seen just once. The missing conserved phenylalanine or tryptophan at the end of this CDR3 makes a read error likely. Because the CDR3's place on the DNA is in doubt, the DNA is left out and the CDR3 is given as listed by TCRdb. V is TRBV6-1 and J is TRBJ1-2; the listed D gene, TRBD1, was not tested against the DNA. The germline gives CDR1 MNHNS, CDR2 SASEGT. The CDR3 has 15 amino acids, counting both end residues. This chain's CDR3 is CASSPSTGSHLLETL.

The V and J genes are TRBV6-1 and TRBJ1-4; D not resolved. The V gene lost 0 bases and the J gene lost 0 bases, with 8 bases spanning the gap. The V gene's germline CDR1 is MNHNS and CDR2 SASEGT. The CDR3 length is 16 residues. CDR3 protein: CASSEACIATNEKLFF. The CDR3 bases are TGTGCCAGCAGTGAAGCATGTATTGCAACTAATGAAAAACTGTTTTTT.

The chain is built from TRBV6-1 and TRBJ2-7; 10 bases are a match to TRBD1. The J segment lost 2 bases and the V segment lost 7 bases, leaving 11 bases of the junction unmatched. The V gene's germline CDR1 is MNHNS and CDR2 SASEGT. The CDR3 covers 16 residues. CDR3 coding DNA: TGTGCCAGCACTGGGAACCCGGGACAGGGGACCTACGAGCAGTACTTC. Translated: CASTGNPGQGTYEQYF.

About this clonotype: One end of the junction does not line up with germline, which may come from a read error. This CDR3 is CACSQFPTPAGNEQFF. CDR3 sequence (DNA): TGCGCCTGCAGCCAATTCCCCACCCCAGCGGGCAATGAGCAGTTCTTC. The gene calls are TRBV4-3 and TRBJ2-1, with a tentative D call TRBD2 (6 bases). This CDR3 has 16 amino acids. Per germline, CDR1 LGHNA and CDR2 YSLEER.

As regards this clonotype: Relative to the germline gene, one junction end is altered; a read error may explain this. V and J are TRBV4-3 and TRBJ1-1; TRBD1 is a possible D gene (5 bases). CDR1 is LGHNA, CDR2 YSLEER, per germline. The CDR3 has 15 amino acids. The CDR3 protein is CTSSPGPRENAEAFF. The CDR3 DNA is TGCACCAGCAGCCCGGGACCCCGAGAGAACGCTGAAGCTTTCTTT.

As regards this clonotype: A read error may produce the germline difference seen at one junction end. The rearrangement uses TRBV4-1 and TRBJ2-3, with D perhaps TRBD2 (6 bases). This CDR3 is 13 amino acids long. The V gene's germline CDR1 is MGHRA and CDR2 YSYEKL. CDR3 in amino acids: CASSQEYQEGPHF. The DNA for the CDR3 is TGCGCCAGCAGCCAAGAATATCAGGAGGGACCCCATTTT.

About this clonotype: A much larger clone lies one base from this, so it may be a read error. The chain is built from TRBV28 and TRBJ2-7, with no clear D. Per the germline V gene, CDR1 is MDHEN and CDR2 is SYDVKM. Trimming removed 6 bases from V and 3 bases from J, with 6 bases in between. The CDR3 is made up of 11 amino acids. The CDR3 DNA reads TGTGCCAGCAGGACCCTCTACGAGCAGTACTTC. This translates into CASRTLYEQYF. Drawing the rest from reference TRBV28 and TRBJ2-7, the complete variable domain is DVKVTQSSRYLVKRTGEKVFLECVQDMDHENMFWYRQDPGLGLRLIYFSYDVKMKEKGDIPEGYSVSREKKERFSLILESASTNQTSMYLCASRTLYEQYFGPGTRLTVT.

The CDR3 region has the DNA TGTGCCAGCAGCCAAGATCCGGAAGCGATATCGAACACCGGGGAGCTGTTTTTT. Translated, it gives CASSQDPEAISNTGELFF. The chain joins TRBV14 to TRBJ2-2; D not certain. This CDR3 spans 18 amino acids. Per the germline V gene, CDR1 is SGHDN and CDR2 is FVKESK. The V end was cut by 0 bases, the J end by 0 bases, with 14 bases between.

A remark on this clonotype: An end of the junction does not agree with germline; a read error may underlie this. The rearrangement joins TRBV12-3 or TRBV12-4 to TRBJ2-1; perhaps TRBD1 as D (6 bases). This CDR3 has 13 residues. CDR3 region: CASGLGQNNEHFF. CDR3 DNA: TGTGCAAGCGGTCTCGGACAGAACAATGAGCACTTCTTC.

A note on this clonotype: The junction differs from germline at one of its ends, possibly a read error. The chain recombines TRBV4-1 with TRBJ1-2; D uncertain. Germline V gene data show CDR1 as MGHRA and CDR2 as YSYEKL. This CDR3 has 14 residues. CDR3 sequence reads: CANSQEGARYGYTF. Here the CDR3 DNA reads TGCGCCAACAGCCAAGAAGGAGCCCGCTATGGATACACCTTC.

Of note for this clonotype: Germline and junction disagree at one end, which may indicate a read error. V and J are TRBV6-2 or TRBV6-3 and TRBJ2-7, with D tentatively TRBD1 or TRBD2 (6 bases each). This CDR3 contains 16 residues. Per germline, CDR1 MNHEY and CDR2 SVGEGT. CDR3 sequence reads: CASRYSSRGRRYEQYF. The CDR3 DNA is TGTGCCAGCAGATACTCGTCTAGGGGGAGGAGATACGAGCAGTACTTC.

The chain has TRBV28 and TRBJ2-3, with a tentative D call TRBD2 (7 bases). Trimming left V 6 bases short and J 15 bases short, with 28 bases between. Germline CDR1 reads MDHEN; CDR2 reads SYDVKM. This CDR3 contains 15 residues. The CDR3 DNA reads TGTGCCAGCAGCCCAGGAGCGGGGAAGGGGGATACGAACTATTTT. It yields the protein CASSPGAGKGDTNYF.

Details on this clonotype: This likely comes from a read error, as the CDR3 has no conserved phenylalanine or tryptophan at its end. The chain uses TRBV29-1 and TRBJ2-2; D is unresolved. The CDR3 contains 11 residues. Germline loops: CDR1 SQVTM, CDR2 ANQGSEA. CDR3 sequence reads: CSVMYTRELFV. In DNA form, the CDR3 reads TGCAGCGTTATGTACACCAGGGAGCTGTTTGTT.

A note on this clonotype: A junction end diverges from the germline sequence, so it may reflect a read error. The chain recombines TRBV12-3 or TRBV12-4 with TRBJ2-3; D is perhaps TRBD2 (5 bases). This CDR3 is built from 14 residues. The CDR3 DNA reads TGCGCCAGCAGGCGAGGGAGCGCCAGCGATACGCACTATTTT. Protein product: CASRRGSASDTHYF.

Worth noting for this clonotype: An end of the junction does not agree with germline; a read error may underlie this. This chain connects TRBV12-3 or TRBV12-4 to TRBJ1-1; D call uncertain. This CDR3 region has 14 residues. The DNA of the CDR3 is TGTGTCAGCAGTTTGGTGGATAGTGACACTGAAGCTTTCTTT. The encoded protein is CVSSLVDSDTEAFF.

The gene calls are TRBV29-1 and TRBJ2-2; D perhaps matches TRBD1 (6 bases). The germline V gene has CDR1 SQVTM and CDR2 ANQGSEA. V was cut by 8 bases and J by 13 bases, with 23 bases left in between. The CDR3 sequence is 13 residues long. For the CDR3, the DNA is TGCAGCCTGGACACGGGGAACACCAGGGGGCTGTTTTTT. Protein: CSLDTGNTRGLFF.